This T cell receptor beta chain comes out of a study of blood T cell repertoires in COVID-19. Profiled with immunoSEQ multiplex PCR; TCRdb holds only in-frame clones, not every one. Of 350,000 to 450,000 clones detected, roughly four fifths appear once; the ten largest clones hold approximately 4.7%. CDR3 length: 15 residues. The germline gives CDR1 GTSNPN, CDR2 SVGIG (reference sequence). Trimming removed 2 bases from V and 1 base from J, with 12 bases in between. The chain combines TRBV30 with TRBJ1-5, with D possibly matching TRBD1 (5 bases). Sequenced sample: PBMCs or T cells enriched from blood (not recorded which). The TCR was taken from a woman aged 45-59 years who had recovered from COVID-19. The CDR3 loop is CAWSRGAVSNQPQHF. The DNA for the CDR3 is TGTGCCTGGAGTAGGGGCGCCGTCAGCAATCAGCCCCAGCATTTT. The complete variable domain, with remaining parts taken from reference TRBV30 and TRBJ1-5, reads SQTIHQWPATLVQPVGSPLSLECTVEGTSNPNLYWYRQAAGRGLQLLFYSVGIGQISSEVPQNLSASRPQDRQFILSSKKLLLSDSGFYLCAWSRGAVSNQPQHFGDGTRLSIL.